This T cell receptor beta chain is drawn from a study of tumor-infiltrating lymphocytes in primary liver carcinoma. This clonotype was recorded a few times. Unmatched junction bases numbered 9, after V lost 6 bases and J lost 4 bases. Germline CDR1 is SGHAT and CDR2 is FQNNGV. CDR3 length: 16 amino acids. Germline DNA was also extracted, and blood RNA derived from unsorted whole blood. TCR beta cDNA was made from 450 to 600 ng total RNA with a constant-region primer. Investigators got TCR beta libraries out of three nested multiplex PCR rounds, done with slightly modified ARM-PCR. The first two PCR rounds used TRBV1-TRBV30 primers with a Cbeta primer, 9 to 11 cycles each. A single record per CDR3 protein comes from TCRdb applying MiXCR to the multiplex PCR reads. The sample has about 180,000 distinct CDR3 sequences; 50% to 75% are singletons.

The clonotype comes from a man aged 35 to 55 with primary liver carcinoma and hepatitis B virus infection. Material: peripheral blood. The J gene is TRBJ2-7, the V gene TRBV11-2; 13 bases are shared with TRBD2. The CDR3 sequence: CASSSGTSGAIYEQYF. The CDR3 nucleotides are TGTGCCAGCAGTTCCGGGACTAGCGGGGCTATATACGAGCAGTACTTC.